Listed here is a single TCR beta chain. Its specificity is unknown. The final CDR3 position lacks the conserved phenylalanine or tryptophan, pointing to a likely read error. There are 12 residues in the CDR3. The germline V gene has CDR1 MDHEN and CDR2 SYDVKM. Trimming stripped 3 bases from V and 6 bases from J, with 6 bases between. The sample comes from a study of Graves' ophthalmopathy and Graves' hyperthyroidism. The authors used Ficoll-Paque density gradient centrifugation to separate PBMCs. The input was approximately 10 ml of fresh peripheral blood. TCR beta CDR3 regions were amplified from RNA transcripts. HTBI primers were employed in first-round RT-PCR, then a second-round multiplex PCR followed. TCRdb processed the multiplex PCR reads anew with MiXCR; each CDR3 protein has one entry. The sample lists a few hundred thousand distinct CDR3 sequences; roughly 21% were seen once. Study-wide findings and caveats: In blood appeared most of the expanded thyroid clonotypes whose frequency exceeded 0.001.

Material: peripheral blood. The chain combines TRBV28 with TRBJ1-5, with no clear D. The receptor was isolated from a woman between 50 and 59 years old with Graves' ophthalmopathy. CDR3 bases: TGTGCCAGCAGTTTGGCTCGTCAGCCCCAGCATCTT. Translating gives CASSLARQPQHL.